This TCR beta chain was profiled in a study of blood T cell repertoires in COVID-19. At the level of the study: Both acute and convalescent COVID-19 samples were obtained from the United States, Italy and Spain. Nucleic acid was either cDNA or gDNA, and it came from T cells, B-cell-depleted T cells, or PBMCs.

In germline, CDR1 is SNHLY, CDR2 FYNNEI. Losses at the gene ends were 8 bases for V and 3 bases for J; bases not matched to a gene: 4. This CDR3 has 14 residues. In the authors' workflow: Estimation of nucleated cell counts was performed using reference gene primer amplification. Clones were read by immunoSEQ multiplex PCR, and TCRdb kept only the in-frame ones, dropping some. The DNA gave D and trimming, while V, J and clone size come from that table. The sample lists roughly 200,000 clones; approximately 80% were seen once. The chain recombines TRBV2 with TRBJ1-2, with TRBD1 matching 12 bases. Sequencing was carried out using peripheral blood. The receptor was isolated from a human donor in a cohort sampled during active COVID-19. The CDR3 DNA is TGTGCCAGCGGGGGACAGGGGGCTGACTATGGCTACACCTTC. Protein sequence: CASGGQGADYGYTF.